This T cell receptor beta chain derives from a study of long-term antiretroviral therapy in people with HIV. The libraries were made with immunoSEQ v3.0 at survey level. Using immunoSEQ multiplex PCR, the repertoire was profiled, and TCRdb retains in-frame clones only, with some absent. The sample includes around 21,000 clones, 81% of them seen just once. This clone was counted only a few times. V shed 6 bases and J shed 0 bases, with 9 bases lying between them. The germline gives CDR1 MNHEY, CDR2 SVGAGI. The CDR3 covers 14 residues. This chain uses TRBV6-5 with TRBJ1-5; D possibly corresponds to TRBD1 (6 bases). Sequenced here: unsorted PBMCs, sampled 0.1 years before starting antiretroviral therapy. This sequence originates from a man between 40 and 49 years old with HIV. The CDR3 loop is CASRGQYSNQPQHF. CDR3 DNA: TGTGCCAGCAGGGGACAATATAGCAATCAGCCCCAGCATTTT.